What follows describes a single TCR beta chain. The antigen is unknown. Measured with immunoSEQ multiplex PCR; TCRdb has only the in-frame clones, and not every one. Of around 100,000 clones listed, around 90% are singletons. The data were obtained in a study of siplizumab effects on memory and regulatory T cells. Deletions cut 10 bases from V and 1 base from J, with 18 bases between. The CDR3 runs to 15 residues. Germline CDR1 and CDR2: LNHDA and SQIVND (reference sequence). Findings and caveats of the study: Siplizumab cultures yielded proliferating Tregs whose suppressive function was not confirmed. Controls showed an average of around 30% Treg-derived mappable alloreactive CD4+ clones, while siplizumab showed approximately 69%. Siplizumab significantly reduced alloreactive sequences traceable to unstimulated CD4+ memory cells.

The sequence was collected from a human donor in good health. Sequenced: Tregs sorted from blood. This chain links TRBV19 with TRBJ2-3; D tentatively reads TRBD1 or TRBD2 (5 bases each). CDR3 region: CATSPGTLGTDTQYF. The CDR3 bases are TGTGCCACATCCCCAGGGACGTTGGGCACAGATACGCAGTATTTT.